These T cell receptor beta chains were read from a single sample in a study of prognosis after radiotherapy for stage I lung cancer. MiXCR was run by TCRdb on the multiplex PCR reads, yielding one entry per CDR3 protein. The table shows around 15,000 distinct CDR3 sequences, with approximately 46% occurring only once. The sample consisted of PBMCs, taken before or after stereotactic body radiation therapy (not recorded which). Receptors were obtained from a donor over 45 with non-small cell lung cancer. CDR3s include the opening cysteine and the closing phenylalanine or tryptophan. The order of the fields is V gene, CDR3 protein.

TRBV9 | CASSTGQREGYTF
TRBV5-1 | CASRTGTSATTDTQYF
TRBV29-1 | CSVVIADSYEQYF
TRBV20-1 | CSARVGSGGLAYEQYF
TRBV27 | CASSLNLDRIYEQYF
TRBV24-1 | CATSGQFNQPQHF
TRBV3-1 | CASSQDSLRFLVNEQFF
TRBV6-2/TRBV6-3 | CASRTSGSETSSYNEQFF
TRBV6-1 | CASSESGGYETQYF
TRBV29-1 | CSVVAYDYGYTF
TRBV20-1 | CRAGRGTDTQYF
TRBV6-5 | CASRYRDRVGYEQYF
TRBV28 | CASRKPPYRTGGYEQYF
TRBV6-5 | CASSYPPAYEQYF
TRBV6-4 | CASSERQGSSDTQYF
TRBV7-8 | CASSLAWKGQGNYGYTF
TRBV28 | CASRRGTSSYEQYF
TRBV6-1 | CASTPAGPYEQYF
TRBV20-1 | CSASLPASGQPQHF
TRBV11-2 | CASSFRDRGIDEQYF
TRBV5-1 | CASNVEYEQYF
TRBV2 | CASRGWVSSNEQFF
TRBV9 | CASSPGQGGTEAFF
TRBV20-1 | CSARDTGRGNTIYF
TRBV5-1 | CASSSSLKTGPLTEQYF
TRBV28 | CASSLGQGEAFF
TRBV28 | CASSPSFGGAWCEQYF
TRBV12-3/TRBV12-4 | CASSSGRDIETQYF
TRBV24-1 | CASSWPGQGISESFF
TRBV30 | CAWSGFKRSTDTQYF
TRBV19 | CASSGTTRGEQYF
TRBV7-2 | CASGAYQDEAFF
TRBV11-3 | CASSFGTGRSDTQYF
TRBV30 | CAWTGGWETQYF
TRBV9 | CASSRWTGLNTEAFF
TRBV24-1 | CATPVWSGDNVLTF
TRBV20-1 | CSARGQGSGGFSVNTDTQYF
TRBV9 | CASSVAPQSGELFF
TRBV20-1 | CSAKSMGPAYDQYF
TRBV3-1 | CASSQDYSSSTGELFF
TRBV19 | CAITLRWVTDTQYF
TRBV20-1 | CSARDAQGYYEQYF
TRBV7-8 | CASSLVPGLDKNIQYF
TRBV7-9 | CASSLGQITDTQYF
TRBV7-3 | CASIPTGVASGSYEQYF
TRBV6-5 | CASSYSGGTGNTIYF